This T cell receptor (beta chain) was observed in a study of blood T cells in healthy people across ages. General study results and limits: The study regarded diversity estimates from one million T cells as underestimates.

A sample-barcoded 5' primer and a J-beta primer mix were used in a second PCR of roughly 6 to 12 cycles. TCRdb re-derived calls from the 5' RACE reads in MiXCR, one entry per CDR3 protein. The table includes roughly 720,000 distinct CDR3 sequences, about 53% detected once. Germline-derived CDR1 and CDR2 are SGHAT and FQDESV (reference sequence). Trimming pared 4 bases from V and 4 bases from J, leaving 17 bases between. The CDR3 has 15 amino acids. About this clonotype: Its specificity is not known.

The chain links TRBV11-1 to TRBJ2-7, with a tentative D call TRBD2 (6 bases). Sequenced: blood. The sequence was obtained from a man older than 75 in good health. CDR3 amino acids: CASSSRDGGVYEQYF. For the CDR3, the DNA is TGTGCCAGCAGCTCTCGGGACGGCGGGGTGTACGAGCAGTACTTC.